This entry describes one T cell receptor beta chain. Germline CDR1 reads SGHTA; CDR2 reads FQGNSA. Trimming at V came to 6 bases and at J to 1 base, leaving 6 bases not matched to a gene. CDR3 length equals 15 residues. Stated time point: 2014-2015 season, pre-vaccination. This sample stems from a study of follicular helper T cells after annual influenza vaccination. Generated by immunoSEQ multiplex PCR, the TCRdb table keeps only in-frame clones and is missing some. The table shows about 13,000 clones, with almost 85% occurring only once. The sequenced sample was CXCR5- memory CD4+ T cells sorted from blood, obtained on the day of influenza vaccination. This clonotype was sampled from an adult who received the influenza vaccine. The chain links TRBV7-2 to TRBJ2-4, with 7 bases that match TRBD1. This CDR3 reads CASRRGPDAKNIQYF. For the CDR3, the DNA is TGTGCCAGCAGGAGGGGGCCTGATGCCAAAAACATTCAGTACTTC.